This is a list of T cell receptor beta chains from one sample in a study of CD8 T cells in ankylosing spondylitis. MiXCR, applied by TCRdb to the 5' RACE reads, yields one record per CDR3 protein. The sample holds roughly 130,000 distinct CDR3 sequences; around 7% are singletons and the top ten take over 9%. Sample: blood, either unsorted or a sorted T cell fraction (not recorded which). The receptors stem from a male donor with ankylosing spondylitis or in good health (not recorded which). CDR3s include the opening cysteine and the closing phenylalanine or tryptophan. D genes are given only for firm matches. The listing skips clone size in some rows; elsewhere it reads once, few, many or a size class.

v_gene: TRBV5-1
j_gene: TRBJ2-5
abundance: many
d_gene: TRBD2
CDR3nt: TGCGCCAGCAGCTTGGGACTAGCGGCAGAGACCCAGTACTTC
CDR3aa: CASSLGLAAETQYF

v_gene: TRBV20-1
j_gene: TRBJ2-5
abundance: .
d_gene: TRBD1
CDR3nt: TGCAGTGCTAGATCGGGACAGGATCAACTCGAGACCCAGTACTTC
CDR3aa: CSARSGQDQLETQYF

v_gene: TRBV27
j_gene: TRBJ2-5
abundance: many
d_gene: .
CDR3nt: TGTGCCAGCAGTTTTACAGGGAGCAGGACCCAGTACTTC
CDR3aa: CASSFTGSRTQYF

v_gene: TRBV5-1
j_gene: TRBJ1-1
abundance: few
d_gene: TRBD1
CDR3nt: TGCGCCAGCAGCTTGGCCGGGGGGAGTACAGGGGGCCGAGCTTTCTTT
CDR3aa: CASSLAGGSTGGRAFF

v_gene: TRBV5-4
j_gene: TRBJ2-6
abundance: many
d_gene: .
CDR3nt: TGTGCCAGCAGCTTGGCTATTTCTCAGCCAGGCCGCCTGGGGGCCAACGTCCTGACTTTC
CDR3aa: CASSLAISQPGRLGANVLTF

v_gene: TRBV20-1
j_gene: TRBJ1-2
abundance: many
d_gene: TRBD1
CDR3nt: TGCAGTTTGACAGGGGATGTAGAATATGGCTACACCTTC
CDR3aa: CSLTGDVEYGYTF

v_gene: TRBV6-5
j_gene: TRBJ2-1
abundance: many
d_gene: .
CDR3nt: TGTGCCAGCAGTTACTCTGGGTCTGGAGTTGCAAATGAGCAGTTCTTC
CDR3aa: CASSYSGSGVANEQFF

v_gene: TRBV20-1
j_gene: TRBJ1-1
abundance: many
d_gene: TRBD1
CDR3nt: TGCAGTGCTAGAGATCCCAGGGGGGCACTCGAAGCTTTCTTT
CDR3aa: CSARDPRGALEAFF

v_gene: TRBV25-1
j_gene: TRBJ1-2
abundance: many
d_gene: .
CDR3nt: TGTGCCAGCAGTGAATTTAAGGGGATAGAGGATGGCTACACCTTC
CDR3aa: CASSEFKGIEDGYTF

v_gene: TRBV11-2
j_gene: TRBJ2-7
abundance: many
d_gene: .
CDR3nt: TGTGCCAGCAGCCAGACCCCCCAGCAGTACTTC
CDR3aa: CASSQTPQQYF

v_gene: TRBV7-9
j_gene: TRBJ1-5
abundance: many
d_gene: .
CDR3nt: TGTGCCAGCAGCCGGGACACCCAGCCCCAGCATTTT
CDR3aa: CASSRDTQPQHF

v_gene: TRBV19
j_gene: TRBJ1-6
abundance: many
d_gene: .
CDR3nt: TGTGCCAGTAGTATACAGGCAAGCTCCTATAATTCACCCCTCCACTTT
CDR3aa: CASSIQASSYNSPLHF

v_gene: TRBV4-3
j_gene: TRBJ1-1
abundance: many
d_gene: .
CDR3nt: TGCGCCAGCAGCCAAGATCTCATGTGGGGACACTTGAACACTGAAGCTTTCTTT
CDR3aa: CASSQDLMWGHLNTEAFF